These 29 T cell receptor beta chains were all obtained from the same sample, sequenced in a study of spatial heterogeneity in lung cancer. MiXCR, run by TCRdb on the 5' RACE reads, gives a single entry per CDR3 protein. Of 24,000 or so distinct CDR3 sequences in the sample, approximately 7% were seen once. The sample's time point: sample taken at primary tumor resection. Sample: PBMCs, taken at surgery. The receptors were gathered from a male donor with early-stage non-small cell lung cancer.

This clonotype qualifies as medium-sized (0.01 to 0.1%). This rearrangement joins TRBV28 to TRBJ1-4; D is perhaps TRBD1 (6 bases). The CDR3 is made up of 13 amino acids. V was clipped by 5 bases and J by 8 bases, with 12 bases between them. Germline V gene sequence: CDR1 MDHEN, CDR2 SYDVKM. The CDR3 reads CASSPADSEKLFF. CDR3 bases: TGTGCCAGCAGTCCTGCGGACAGCGAAAAACTGTTTTTT.

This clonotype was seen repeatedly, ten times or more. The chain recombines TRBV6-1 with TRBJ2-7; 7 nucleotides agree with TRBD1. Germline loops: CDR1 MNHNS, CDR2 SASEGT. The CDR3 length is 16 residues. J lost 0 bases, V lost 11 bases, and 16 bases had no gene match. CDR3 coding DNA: TGTGCCTCGGGAAGCAGGGGGACCTTTCCCTCCTACGAGCAGTACGTC. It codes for CASGSRGTFPSYEQYV.

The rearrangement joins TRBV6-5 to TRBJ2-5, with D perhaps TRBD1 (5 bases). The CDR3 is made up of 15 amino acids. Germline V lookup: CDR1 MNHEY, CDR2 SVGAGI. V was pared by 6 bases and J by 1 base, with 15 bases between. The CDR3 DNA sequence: TGTGCCAGCAGCCGCGACAGAACCTTCCAAGAGACCCAGTACTTC. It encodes CASSRDRTFQETQYF.

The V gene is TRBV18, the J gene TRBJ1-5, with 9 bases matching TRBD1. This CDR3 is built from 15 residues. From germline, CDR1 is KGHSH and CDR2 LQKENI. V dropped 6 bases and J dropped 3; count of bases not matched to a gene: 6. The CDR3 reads CASSQGTGFNQPQHF. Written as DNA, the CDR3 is TGTGCCAGCTCGCAAGGGACAGGGTTCAATCAGCCCCAGCATTTT. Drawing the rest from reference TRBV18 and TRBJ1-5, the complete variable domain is NAGVMQNPRHLVRRRGQEARLRCSPMKGHSHVYWYRQLPEEGLKFMVYLQKENIIDESGMPKERFSAEFPKEGPSILRIQQVVRGDSAAYFCASSQGTGFNQPQHFGDGTRLSIL.

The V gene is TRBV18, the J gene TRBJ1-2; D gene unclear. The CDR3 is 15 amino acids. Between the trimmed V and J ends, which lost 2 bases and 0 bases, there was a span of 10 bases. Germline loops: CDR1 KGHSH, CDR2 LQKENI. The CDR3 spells CASSPGNRPNYGYTF. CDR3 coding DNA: TGTGCCAGCTCACCAGGGAACCGTCCTAACTATGGCTACACCTTC.

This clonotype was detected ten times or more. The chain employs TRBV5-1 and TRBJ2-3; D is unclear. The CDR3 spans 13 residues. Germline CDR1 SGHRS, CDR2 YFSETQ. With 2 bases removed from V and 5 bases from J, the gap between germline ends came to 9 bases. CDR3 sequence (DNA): TGCGCCAGCAGCTTCGGAAGGTTAGATACGCAGTATTTT. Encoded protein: CASSFGRLDTQYF.

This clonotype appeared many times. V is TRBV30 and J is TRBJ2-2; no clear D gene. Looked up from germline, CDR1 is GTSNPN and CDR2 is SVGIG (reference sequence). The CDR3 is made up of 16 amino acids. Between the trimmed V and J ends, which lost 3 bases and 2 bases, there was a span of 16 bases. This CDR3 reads CAWRYLGGANTGELFF. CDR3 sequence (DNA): TGTGCCTGGAGGTATCTCGGTGGCGCCAACACCGGGGAGCTGTTTTTT.

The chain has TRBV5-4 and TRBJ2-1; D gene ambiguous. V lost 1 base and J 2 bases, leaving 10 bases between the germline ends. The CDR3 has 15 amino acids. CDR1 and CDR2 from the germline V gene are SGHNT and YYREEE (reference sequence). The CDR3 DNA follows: TGTGCCAGCAGCTTGTCCCCGAGAACCTACAATGAGCAGTTCTTC. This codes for CASSLSPRTYNEQFF.

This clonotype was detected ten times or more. The CDR3 is CASRSPPGTPSNQPQHF. The CDR3, as DNA: TGTGCCAGCAGATCACCCCCCGGGACACCTAGCAATCAGCCCCAGCATTTT. V is TRBV6-1 and J is TRBJ1-5; a weak D match, TRBD1 (6 bases). Trimming pared 6 bases from V and 0 bases from J, leaving 18 bases between. The CDR3 runs 17 residues. Germline CDR1 and CDR2: MNHNS and SASEGT.

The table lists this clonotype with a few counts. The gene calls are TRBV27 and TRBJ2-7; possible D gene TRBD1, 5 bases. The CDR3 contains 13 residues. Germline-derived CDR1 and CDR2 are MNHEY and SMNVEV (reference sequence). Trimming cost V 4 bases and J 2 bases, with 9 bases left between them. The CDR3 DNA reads TGTGCCAGCAGTTCTCTAGGGGCCTACGAGCAGTACGTC. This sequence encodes CASSSLGAYEQYV.

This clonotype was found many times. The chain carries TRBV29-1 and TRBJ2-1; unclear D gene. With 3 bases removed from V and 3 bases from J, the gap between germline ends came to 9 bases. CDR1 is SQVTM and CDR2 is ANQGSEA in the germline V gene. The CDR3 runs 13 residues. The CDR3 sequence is CSVDLRDYNEQFF. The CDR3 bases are TGCAGCGTTGATCTCAGAGACTACAATGAGCAGTTCTTC.

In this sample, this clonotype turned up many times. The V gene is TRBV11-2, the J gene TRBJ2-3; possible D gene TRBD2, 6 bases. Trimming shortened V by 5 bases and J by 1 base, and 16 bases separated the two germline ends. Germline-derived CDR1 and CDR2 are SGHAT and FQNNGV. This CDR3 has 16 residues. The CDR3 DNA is TGTGCCAGCAGCCCTCTTACTAGCCACGGCACAGATACGCAGTATTTT. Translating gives CASSPLTSHGTDTQYF.

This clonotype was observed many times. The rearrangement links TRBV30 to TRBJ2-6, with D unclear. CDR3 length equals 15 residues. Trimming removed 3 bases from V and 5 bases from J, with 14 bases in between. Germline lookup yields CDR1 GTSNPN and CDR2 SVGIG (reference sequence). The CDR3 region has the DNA TGTGCCTGGAGCCCCGCGGAGCGCTGGGCCAACGTCCTGACTTTC. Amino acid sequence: CAWSPAERWANVLTF.

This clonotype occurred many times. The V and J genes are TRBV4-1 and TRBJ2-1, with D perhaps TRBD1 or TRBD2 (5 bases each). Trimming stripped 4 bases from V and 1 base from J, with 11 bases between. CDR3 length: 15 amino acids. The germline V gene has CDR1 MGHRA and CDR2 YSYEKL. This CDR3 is CASSPDSGSYNEQFF. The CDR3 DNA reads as TGCGCCAGCAGCCCCGACAGCGGTTCCTACAATGAGCAGTTCTTC.

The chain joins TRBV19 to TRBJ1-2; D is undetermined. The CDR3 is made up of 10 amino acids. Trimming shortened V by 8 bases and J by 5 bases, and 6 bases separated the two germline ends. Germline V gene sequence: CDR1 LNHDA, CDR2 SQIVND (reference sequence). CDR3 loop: CASGTYGYTF. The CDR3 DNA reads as TGTGCCAGTGGAACTTATGGCTACACCTTC. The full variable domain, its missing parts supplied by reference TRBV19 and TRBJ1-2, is DGGITQSPKYLFRKEGQNVTLSCEQNLNHDAMYWYRQDPGQGLRLIYYSQIVNDFQKGDIAEGYSVSREKKESFPLTVTSAQKNPTAFYLCASGTYGYTFGSGTRLTVV.

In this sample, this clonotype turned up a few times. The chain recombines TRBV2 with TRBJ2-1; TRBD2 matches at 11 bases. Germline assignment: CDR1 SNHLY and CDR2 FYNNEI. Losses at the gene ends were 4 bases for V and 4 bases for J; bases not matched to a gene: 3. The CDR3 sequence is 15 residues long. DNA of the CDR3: TGTGCCAGCAGTGGACTAGCGGGGCCTTACAATGAGCAGTTCTTC. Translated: CASSGLAGPYNEQFF.

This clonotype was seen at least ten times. Here the CDR3 DNA reads TGTGCCAGCGGTCGACAGGGGAACAGCGAGACCCAGTACTTC. This codes for CASGRQGNSETQYF. The chain recombines TRBV5-5 with TRBJ2-5; 8 bases are a match to TRBD1. This CDR3 is 14 amino acids long. Germline V lookup: CDR1 SGHKS, CDR2 YYEKEE (reference sequence). V lost 7 bases, J lost 5 bases, and 10 bases stayed unmatched.

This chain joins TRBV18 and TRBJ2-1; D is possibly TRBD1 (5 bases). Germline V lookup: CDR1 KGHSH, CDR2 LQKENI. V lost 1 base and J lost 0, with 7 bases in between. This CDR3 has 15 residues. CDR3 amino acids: CASSPLRVSYNEQFF. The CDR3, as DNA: TGTGCCAGCTCACCACTCAGGGTCTCCTACAATGAGCAGTTCTTC.

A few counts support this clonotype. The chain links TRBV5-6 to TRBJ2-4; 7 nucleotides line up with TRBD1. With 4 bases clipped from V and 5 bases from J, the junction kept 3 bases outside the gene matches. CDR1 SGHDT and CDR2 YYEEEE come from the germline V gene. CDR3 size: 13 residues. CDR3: CASSPGTENIQYF. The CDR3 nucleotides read TGTGCCAGCAGCCCTGGGACAGAAAACATTCAGTACTTC.

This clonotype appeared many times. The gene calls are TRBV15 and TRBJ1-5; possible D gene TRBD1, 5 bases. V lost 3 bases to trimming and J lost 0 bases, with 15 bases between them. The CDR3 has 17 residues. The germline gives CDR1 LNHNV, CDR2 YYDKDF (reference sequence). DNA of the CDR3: TGTGCCACCAGCAGGGGCTTCGGACAAAATAGCAATCAGCCCCAGCATTTT. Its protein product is CATSRGFGQNSNQPQHF.

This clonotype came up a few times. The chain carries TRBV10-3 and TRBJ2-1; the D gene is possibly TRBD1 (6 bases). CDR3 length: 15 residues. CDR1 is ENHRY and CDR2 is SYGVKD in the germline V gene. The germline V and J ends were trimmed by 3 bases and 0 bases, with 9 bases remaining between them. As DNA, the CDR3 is TGTGCCATCAGTGAACGACAGGTCTCCTACAATGAGCAGTTCTTC. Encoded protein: CAISERQVSYNEQFF.

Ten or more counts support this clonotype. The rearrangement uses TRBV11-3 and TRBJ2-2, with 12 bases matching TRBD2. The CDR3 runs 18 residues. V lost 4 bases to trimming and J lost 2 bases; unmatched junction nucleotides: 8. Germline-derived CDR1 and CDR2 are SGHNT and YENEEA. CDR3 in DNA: TGTGCCAGCAGCTCACTAGCGGGAGGAGTCCTTAACACCGGGGAGCTGTTTTTT. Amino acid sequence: CASSSLAGGVLNTGELFF.

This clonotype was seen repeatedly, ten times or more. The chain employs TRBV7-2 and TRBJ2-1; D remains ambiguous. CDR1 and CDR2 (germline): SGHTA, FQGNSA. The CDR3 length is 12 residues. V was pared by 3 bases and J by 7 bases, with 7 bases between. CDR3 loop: CASSFLGNEQFF. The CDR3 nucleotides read TGTGCCAGCAGCTTTCTAGGGAATGAGCAGTTCTTC.

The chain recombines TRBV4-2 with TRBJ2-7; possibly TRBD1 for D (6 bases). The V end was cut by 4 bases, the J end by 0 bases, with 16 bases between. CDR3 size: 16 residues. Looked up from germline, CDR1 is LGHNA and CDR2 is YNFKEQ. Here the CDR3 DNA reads TGTGCCAGCAGCCGAGAAACAGGGTCCCTCTCCTACGAGCAGTACTTC. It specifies CASSRETGSLSYEQYF.

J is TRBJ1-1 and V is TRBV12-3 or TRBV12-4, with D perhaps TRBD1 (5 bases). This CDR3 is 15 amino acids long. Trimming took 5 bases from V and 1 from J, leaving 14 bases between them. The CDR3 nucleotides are TGTGCCAGCAGTCCTACGCTTGGGGCGAACACTGAAGCTTTCTTT. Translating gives CASSPTLGANTEAFF.

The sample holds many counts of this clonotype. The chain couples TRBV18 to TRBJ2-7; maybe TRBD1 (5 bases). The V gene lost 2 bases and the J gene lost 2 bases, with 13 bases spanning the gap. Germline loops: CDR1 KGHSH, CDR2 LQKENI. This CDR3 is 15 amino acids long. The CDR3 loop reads CASSPGARRTYEQYF. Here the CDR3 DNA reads TGTGCCAGCTCACCAGGGGCGCGGCGTACCTACGAGCAGTACTTC.

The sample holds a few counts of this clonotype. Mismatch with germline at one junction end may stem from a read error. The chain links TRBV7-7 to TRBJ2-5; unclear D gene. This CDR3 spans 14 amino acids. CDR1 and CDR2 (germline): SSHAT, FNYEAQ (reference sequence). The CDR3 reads CASSLGRAQETQYF. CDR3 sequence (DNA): TGTGCTAGCAGCTTAGGTCGGGCCCAAGAGACCCAGTACTTC.

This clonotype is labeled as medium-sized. CDR3 bases: TGTGCCAGCAGCCGGACTAGCGGGGGCATCACAGATACGCAGTATTTT. Its protein is CASSRTSGGITDTQYF. This rearrangement joins TRBV28 to TRBJ2-3; 13 bases are shared with TRBD2. Germline V lookup: CDR1 MDHEN, CDR2 SYDVKM. With 6 bases clipped from V and 2 bases from J, the junction kept 5 bases outside the gene matches. The CDR3 runs 16 residues.

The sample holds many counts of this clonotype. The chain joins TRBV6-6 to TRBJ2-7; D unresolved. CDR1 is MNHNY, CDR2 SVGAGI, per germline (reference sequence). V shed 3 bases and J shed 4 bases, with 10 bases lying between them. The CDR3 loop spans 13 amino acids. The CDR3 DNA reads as TGTGCCAGCAGTTATGTAAGGGAATACGAGCAGTACGTC. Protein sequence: CASSYVREYEQYV.